The 20 T cell receptor beta chains below all came from one sample that was sequenced in a study of blood T cell repertoires in COVID-19 (dated by TCRdb to about 2020). Receptor libraries were prepared by the immunoSEQ multiplex PCR assay. This is the immuneACCESS table as TCRdb keeps it, with only in-frame sequences that have V and J called. A part of the clones is gone; compared with another copy, unresolved V genes explain less than half, and the rest is unexplained. The sample table contains almost 200,000 clones; only one count was recorded for 85% to 90% of them. The top ten hold 0.7% to 0.85% of the sample. The sequencing sample was made of peripheral blood. These receptor sequences come from a woman in her sixties or seventies with acute or convalescent COVID-19.

The chain carries TRBV4-2 and TRBJ1-1; 7 bases agree with TRBD1. The V segment lost 1 base and the J segment 1 base; nucleotides outside the gene matches: 0. Germline values: CDR1 LGHNA, CDR2 YNFKEQ. There are 14 residues in the CDR3. As DNA, the CDR3 is TGTGCCAGCAGCCAAGGACAGGGGAACACTGAAGCTTTCTTT. Amino acids: CASSQGQGNTEAFF.

The V and J genes are TRBV6-5 and TRBJ1-2; D remains unclear. V was trimmed by 3 bases and J by 5 bases, leaving 10 bases between them. Per germline, CDR1 MNHEY and CDR2 SVGAGI. There are 13 residues in the CDR3. This chain's CDR3 is CASSYNRNYGYTF. The CDR3 DNA sequence: TGTGCCAGCAGTTATAACAGAAATTATGGCTACACCTTC.

The chain is built from TRBV10-3 and TRBJ1-4; D possibly corresponds to TRBD1 (5 bases). This CDR3 is built from 14 residues. Trimming pared 10 bases from V and 1 base from J, leaving 13 bases between. Germline lookup yields CDR1 ENHRY and CDR2 SYGVKD. The CDR3 sequence is CATRAQGTNEKLFF. The CDR3 DNA is TGTGCCACCCGAGCCCAGGGAACTAATGAAAAACTGTTTTTT.

The CDR3 sequence is CASGPRGHYGYTF. For the CDR3, the DNA is TGTGCCAGCGGGCCCAGGGGCCACTATGGCTACACCTTC. The chain employs TRBV3-1 (or the pseudogene TRBV3-2) and TRBJ1-2; D perhaps matches TRBD1 (6 bases). This CDR3 contains 13 residues. The germline V gene encodes CDR1 LGHDT and CDR2 YNNKEL (reference sequence). V lost 8 bases and J 3 bases, leaving 13 bases between the germline ends.

This rearrangement joins TRBV18 to TRBJ2-2; the D gene is possibly TRBD2 (6 bases). The germline CDR1 and CDR2 sequences are KGHSH and LQKENI. V lost 4 bases and J 0 bases, leaving 9 bases between the germline ends. There are 15 residues in the CDR3. The CDR3 bases are TGTGCCAGCTCACTGGTAGCGGCGAACACCGGGGAGCTGTTTTTT. This translates into CASSLVAANTGELFF.

The V call is TRBV24-1, the J call TRBJ1-2; D unresolved. V lost 8 bases and J lost 8, with 8 bases in between. The CDR3 spans 10 residues. The germline V gene encodes CDR1 KGHDR and CDR2 SFDVKD. In nucleotides, the CDR3 is TGTGCCACCACGGGGTACGGCTACACCTTC. Translation gives CATTGYGYTF.

CDR3 sequence (DNA): TGCGCCAGCACCCCGGGGGACAGGGCCTACGAGCAGTACTTC. Amino acids: CASTPGDRAYEQYF. This chain links TRBV4-1 with TRBJ2-7; 9 bases agree with TRBD1. Germline CDR1 is MGHRA and CDR2 is YSYEKL. The CDR3 contains 14 residues. V gave up 7 bases and J gave up 2 bases; unmatched junction bases: 6.

This clone was picked up a small number of times. The chain joins TRBV6-2 or TRBV6-3 to TRBJ1-6; no reliable D call. Trimming left V 6 bases short and J 0 bases short, with 6 bases between. Germline V lookup: CDR1 MNHEY, CDR2 SVGEGT. The CDR3 consists of 14 residues. The CDR3 sequence is CASSPASYNSPLHF. The CDR3 bases are TGTGCCAGCAGCCCGGCCTCCTATAATTCACCCCTCCACTTT.

This chain links TRBV10-3 with TRBJ2-2; 12 bases agree with TRBD2. The germline V gene has CDR1 ENHRY and CDR2 SYGVKD. V gave up 8 bases and J gave up 4 bases; unmatched junction bases: 11. CDR3 length equals 17 residues. CDR3 nucleotides: TGTGCCATCTCTTCGGGACTAGCGGGCCCGAGCACCGGGGAGCTGTTTTTT. Protein: CAISSGLAGPSTGELFF.

V gene TRBV7-2 combines with J gene TRBJ2-3; D ambiguous. Trimming pared 2 bases from V and 4 bases from J, leaving 19 bases between. CDR3 length: 17 residues. Germline CDR1 SGHTA, CDR2 FQGNSA. CDR3 protein: CASSLSARRRGADTQYF. The CDR3 DNA reads TGTGCCAGCAGCTTATCCGCCCGCCGGAGAGGTGCAGATACGCAGTATTTT.

J is TRBJ2-7 and V is TRBV28, with 12 bases fitting TRBD1. From germline, CDR1 is MDHEN and CDR2 SYDVKM. Trimming removed 5 bases from V and 6 bases from J; junction bases left unmatched: 8. The CDR3 runs to 15 residues. The CDR3 sequence is CASSVTGTGGFEQYF. The CDR3 DNA sequence: TGTGCCAGCAGTGTAACCGGGACAGGGGGCTTCGAGCAGTACTTC.

This chain joins TRBV3-1 (or the pseudogene TRBV3-2) and TRBJ2-5, with D perhaps TRBD2 (7 bases). From germline, CDR1 is LGHDT and CDR2 YNNKEL (reference sequence). The CDR3 is 16 residues long. Trimming took 1 base from V and 2 from J, leaving 14 bases between them. In nucleotides, the CDR3 is TGTGCCAGCAGCCAAGTAACGGGGGGCCATCAAGAGACCCAGTACTTC. It is translated as CASSQVTGGHQETQYF.

The rearrangement uses TRBV5-6 and TRBJ2-5, with a weak D call TRBD1 (6 bases). V lost 4 bases and J lost 2, with 15 bases in between. The germline V gene encodes CDR1 SGHDT and CDR2 YYEEEE. The length of the CDR3 is 15 residues. Here the CDR3 DNA reads TGTGCCAGCAGCCCTGTCCCGGACAGTCAAGAGACCCAGTACTTC. Translating gives CASSPVPDSQETQYF.

The gene calls are TRBV2 and TRBJ1-1, with 7 positions matching TRBD1. From germline, CDR1 is SNHLY and CDR2 FYNNEI. With 8 bases clipped from V and 6 bases from J, the junction kept 9 bases outside the gene matches. CDR3 length: 13 amino acids. CDR3 in amino acids: CASVERGRAEAFF. CDR3 nucleotide sequence: TGTGCCAGCGTTGAGAGGGGGCGAGCTGAAGCTTTCTTT.

The chain employs TRBV27 and TRBJ1-5; 10 nucleotides agree with TRBD1. CDR1 is MNHEY, CDR2 SMNVEV, per germline (reference sequence). There are 15 residues in the CDR3. V lost 5 bases, J lost 6 bases, and 7 bases stayed unmatched. CDR3 nucleotide sequence: TGTGCCAGCAGTCCCTTGACAGGGGGCGGTCAGCCCCAGCATTTT. Its translation: CASSPLTGGGQPQHF.

This chain uses TRBV19 with TRBJ2-7; TRBD2 matches at 11 bases. This CDR3 region has 14 residues. Germline V gene data show CDR1 as LNHDA and CDR2 as SQIVND (reference sequence). The junction had 3 bases not matched to a gene; V was cut back by 6 bases and J by 2 bases. The CDR3 DNA reads as TGTGCCAGTAGCGTAGCGGGGGGGCCCTACGAGCAGTACTTC. Protein: CASSVAGGPYEQYF.

This chain joins TRBV11-3 and TRBJ1-3; the match to TRBD1 covers 10 bases. With 4 bases clipped from V and 0 bases from J, the junction kept 6 bases outside the gene matches. CDR3 length equals 17 residues. The V gene's germline CDR1 is SGHNT and CDR2 YENEEA. The CDR3 region is CASSYPTGGISGNTIYF. The CDR3 DNA follows: TGTGCCAGCAGCTACCCGACAGGGGGCATCTCTGGAAACACCATATATTTT.

The chain uses TRBV5-1 and TRBJ1-2, with D possibly being TRBD1 (5 bases). V lost 1 base to trimming and J lost 2 bases, with 21 bases between them. Looked up from germline, CDR1 is SGHRS and CDR2 is YFSETQ. This CDR3 comprises 18 residues. CDR3 DNA sequence: TGCGCCAGCAGCTTGTCCCGAGGAGGGGTCATAGACAACTATGGCTACACCTTC. Translating gives CASSLSRGGVIDNYGYTF.

The V and J genes are TRBV10-3 and TRBJ2-1; 10 nucleotides agree with TRBD2. V gave up 6 bases and J gave up 7 bases; unmatched junction bases: 15. This CDR3 contains 17 residues. The germline V gene has CDR1 ENHRY and CDR2 SYGVKD. The CDR3 DNA follows: TGTGCCATCAGCCCAGCCGTTGCAGCGGGGGGGATGAATGAGCAGTTCTTC. Protein: CAISPAVAAGGMNEQFF.

The CDR3 coding sequence is TGTGCCAGCAGCCAAGAGCGGGGGGCCACCGGGGAGCTGTTTTTT. Its translation: CASSQERGATGELFF. V gene TRBV4-2 combines with J gene TRBJ2-2; TRBD2 aligns across 8 bases. Trimming cost V 0 bases and J 4 bases; bases outside gene matches: 1. The CDR3 has 15 amino acids. CDR1 is LGHNA and CDR2 is YNFKEQ in the germline V gene.